The 32 T cell receptor beta chains below all came from one sample that was sequenced in a study of beta chain features in type 1 diabetes. Expressed TCRB transcripts got sequenced, as all isolated RNA was reverse transcribed. TCRdb keeps only in-frame clones here, not all; method: immunoSEQ multiplex PCR. Of around 250,000 clones listed, 12% to 15% are singletons. Sequencing used naive CD4+ T cells from blood. The source of these receptors is a woman aged 40-49 years in good health.

This clone was counted a few times. The chain uses TRBV5-1 and TRBJ1-2, with 9 bases that match TRBD1. Germline V gene lookup returns CDR1 SGHRS and CDR2 YFSETQ. With V trimmed by 8 bases and J by 13 bases, 21 bases remained unmatched. This CDR3 spans 15 amino acids. CDR3 coding DNA: TGCGCCAGTGACCCCGTTCCCGGGACAGGGCGGCTAAGCACCTTC. Translated: CASDPVPGTGRLSTF.

V gene TRBV12-5 combines with J gene TRBJ2-2, with 8 bases matching TRBD1. In germline, CDR1 is LGHNT, CDR2 FRNRAP. The CDR3 contains 13 residues. V was pared by 4 bases and J by 11 bases, with 6 bases of the junction left unmatched. The DNA for the CDR3 is TGTGCTAGTGGTTCCGAGGACAGGGTAGAGCTGTTTTTT. Its protein product is CASGSEDRVELFF.

V and J are TRBV6-6 and TRBJ1-4; D remains ambiguous. Trimming took 7 bases from V and 8 from J, leaving 11 bases between them. Germline loops: CDR1 MNHNY, CDR2 SVGAGI (reference sequence). This CDR3 region has 12 residues. For the CDR3, the DNA is TGTGCCAGCAAATCGGGTCCGGAAAAACTGTTTTTT. Its translation is CASKSGPEKLFF.

This clone appeared a few times. This chain links TRBV6-6 with TRBJ2-3; D uncertain. With 6 bases removed from V and 7 bases from J, the gap between germline ends came to 8 bases. In germline, CDR1 is MNHNY, CDR2 SVGAGI (reference sequence). CDR3 length equals 11 residues. CDR3 DNA: TGTGCCAGCAGGACAACAAATACGCAGTATTTT. This sequence encodes CASRTTNTQYF.

The chain has TRBV4-2 and TRBJ2-3; 16 nucleotides align to TRBD2. The CDR3 consists of 19 residues. Germline trimming cut 0 bases from V and 3 bases from J; bases unmatched to any gene: 6. Germline-derived CDR1 and CDR2 are LGHNA and YNFKEQ. CDR3 nucleotides: TGTGCCAGCAGCCAAGAAGGGACTAGCGGGGGGGCCGGGACAGATACGCAGTATTTT. Residues: CASSQEGTSGGAGTDTQYF.

This clone has a handful of counts. The chain uses TRBV11-2 and TRBJ2-5; TRBD1 aligns across 7 bases. Germline CDR1 SGHAT, CDR2 FQNNGV. V trimming: 5 bases; J trimming: 2 bases; junction bases outside the gene matches: 8. The CDR3 is 15 residues long. CDR3 in amino acids: CASSAYRDRQETQYF. As DNA, the CDR3 is TGTGCCAGCAGCGCCTACCGGGACAGACAAGAGACCCAGTACTTC.

There are a few counts of this clone. This rearrangement joins TRBV29-1 to TRBJ1-1; D not resolved. Germline lookup yields CDR1 SQVTM and CDR2 ANQGSEA. Trimming left V 0 bases short and J 1 base short, with 12 bases between. The CDR3 is made up of 15 amino acids. In DNA form, the CDR3 reads TGCAGCGTTGAAGATCTAGGGAGGGCGAACACTGAAGCTTTCTTT. This encodes CSVEDLGRANTEAFF. The entire variable domain, with the rest obtained from reference TRBV29-1 and TRBJ1-1, is as follows: SAVISQKPSRDICQRGTSLTIQCQVDSQVTMMFWYRQQPGQSLTLIATANQGSEATYESGFVIDKFPISRPNLTFSTLTVSNMSPEDSSIYLCSVEDLGRANTEAFFGQGTRLTVV.

The chain links TRBV15 to TRBJ2-1; D unresolved. Germline CDR1 is LNHNV and CDR2 is YYDKDF (reference sequence). The CDR3 has 16 amino acids. Trimming left V 0 bases short and J 6 bases short, with 15 bases between. The CDR3, as DNA: TGTGCCACCAGCAGAGATTCGGTATTAGCAAGCAATGAGCAGTTCTTC. As protein: CATSRDSVLASNEQFF.

The chain links TRBV9 to TRBJ1-2; the D gene is possibly TRBD1 (5 bases). This CDR3 is built from 16 residues. Trimming shortened V by 3 bases and J by 5 bases, and 20 bases separated the two germline ends. Germline-derived CDR1 and CDR2 are SGDLS and YYNGEE. CDR3 sequence (DNA): TGTGCCAGCAGCGCTCCAGCAAGAGGGGAGGGATATGGCTACACCTTC. Translation: CASSAPARGEGYGYTF.

The gene calls are TRBV21-1 and TRBJ1-5; the table's D call, TRBD1, was not checked against the DNA. TRBV21-1 is tagged as a pseudogene. The CDR3 is 17 amino acids. The CDR3: CASSGTGESLRNQPQHF. The CDR3 nucleotides are TGTGCCAGCTCCGGGACAGGGGAAAGCCTCAGGAATCAGCCCCAGCATTTT.

The chain links TRBV6-6 to TRBJ2-7; 8 bases are shared with TRBD1. CDR3 length equals 14 residues. The germline gives CDR1 MNHNY, CDR2 SVGAGI (reference sequence). J was trimmed by 2 bases and V by 6 bases; bases with no gene match: 6. CDR3 DNA: TGTGCCAGCAGCTCCGGGACAGGAACCTACGAGCAGTACTTC. This codes for CASSSGTGTYEQYF.

The genes are TRBV5-4 and TRBJ2-3; D is possibly TRBD1 (6 bases). The germline CDR1 and CDR2 sequences are SGHNT and YYREEE (reference sequence). The CDR3 length is 13 residues. The V gene lost 4 bases and the J gene lost 0 bases, with 6 bases spanning the gap. This CDR3 is CASSGQSTDTQYF. DNA for the CDR3: TGTGCCAGCAGCGGACAGAGCACAGATACGCAGTATTTT.

The V gene is TRBV29-1, the J gene TRBJ2-3; 7 positions agree with TRBD1. After removal of 4 bases from V and 5 bases from J, the junction contained 6 bases not matched to a gene. Germline values: CDR1 SQVTM, CDR2 ANQGSEA. This CDR3 contains 13 residues. CDR3 sequence reads: CSVGQGWGDTQYF. The CDR3 DNA sequence: TGCAGCGTTGGACAGGGTTGGGGAGATACGCAGTATTTT.

This clone was seen a handful of times. This chain's CDR3 is CATSRDLTYTEAFF. The CDR3 bases are TGTGCCACCAGCAGAGATTTAACATACACTGAAGCTTTCTTT. This rearrangement joins TRBV15 to TRBJ1-1, with unresolved D. Germline loops: CDR1 LNHNV, CDR2 YYDKDF (reference sequence). The CDR3 is made up of 14 amino acids. V shed 0 bases and J shed 3 bases, with 8 bases lying between them.

The V gene is TRBV7-2, the J gene TRBJ1-5; no definite D call. CDR3 size: 12 residues. Germline CDR1 reads SGHTA; CDR2 reads FQGNSA. The ends were cut back, 1 base at V and 5 bases at J, with 3 bases in the middle. The CDR3 reads CASSLGDQPQHF. CDR3 DNA: TGTGCCAGCAGCTTAGGCGATCAGCCCCAGCATTTT.

This chain connects TRBV18 to TRBJ1-2; D might be TRBD1 (6 bases). Trimming took off 3 bases at V and 2 bases at J, with 13 bases between the two ends. The CDR3 length is 15 residues. Germline CDR1 KGHSH, CDR2 LQKENI. The CDR3 DNA is TGTGCCAGCTCACCTGAACAGGGTCTAAACTATGGCTACACCTTC. This sequence encodes CASSPEQGLNYGYTF. Full variable domain (outside the CDR3, taken from reference TRBV18 and TRBJ1-2): NAGVMQNPRHLVRRRGQEARLRCSPMKGHSHVYWYRQLPEEGLKFMVYLQKENIIDESGMPKERFSAEFPKEGPSILRIQQVVRGDSAAYFCASSPEQGLNYGYTFGSGTRLTVV.

This clone has only a few counts. The J gene is TRBJ1-5, the V gene TRBV2, with 8 bases matching TRBD1. CDR1 and CDR2 from the germline V gene are SNHLY and FYNNEI. V was clipped by 6 bases and J by 3 bases; unmatched bases: 7. The CDR3 extends over 15 amino acids. CDR3 DNA: TGTGCCAGCAGCAGCCTGACAGGGGCCAATCAGCCCCAGCATTTT. This encodes CASSSLTGANQPQHF.

This clone was detected only a few times. The CDR3, as DNA: TGTGCCAGCAGTCCGACAGGAGCAACTAATGAAAAACTGTTTTTT. Its protein product is CASSPTGATNEKLFF. V gene TRBV7-9 combines with J gene TRBJ1-4, with a tentative D call TRBD1 (6 bases). In germline, CDR1 is SEHNR, CDR2 FQNEAQ (reference sequence). The CDR3 runs 15 residues. V dropped 6 bases and J dropped 0 bases, with 11 bases sitting between them.

This clone was seen more than once but under ten times. The V and J genes are TRBV10-3 and TRBJ2-1, with 8 bases lining up with TRBD1. CDR3 length equals 16 residues. The J segment lost 8 bases and the V segment lost 4 bases, leaving 13 bases of the junction unmatched. CDR1 ENHRY and CDR2 SYGVKD come from the germline V gene. The CDR3 region has the DNA TGTGCCATCAGTGGCCCCTCGGACAGGGTGTCACATGAGCAGTTCTTC. It specifies CAISGPSDRVSHEQFF.

V usage is TRBV5-1 and J usage is TRBJ2-7; 7 bases map to TRBD1. The CDR3 sequence is 15 residues long. V was pared by 4 bases and J by 0 bases, with 7 bases of the junction left unmatched. Germline CDR1 SGHRS, CDR2 YFSETQ. CDR3 amino acids: CASSRDSLSSYEQYF. The CDR3 DNA reads TGCGCCAGCAGCCGGGACAGCCTAAGCTCCTACGAGCAGTACTTC.

V is TRBV19 and J is TRBJ2-3; weak D call: TRBD2 (6 bases). Per the germline V gene, CDR1 is LNHDA and CDR2 is SQIVND (reference sequence). V lost 4 bases to trimming and J lost 1 base, with 9 bases between them. The CDR3 covers 14 residues. CDR3 in DNA: TGTGCCAGTAGTACCAGGGAGGGCACAGATACGCAGTATTTT. Translated: CASSTREGTDTQYF.

This sequence joins TRBV2 and TRBJ1-6, with 7 bases matching TRBD1. The CDR3 totals 14 residues. J was trimmed by 5 bases and V by 7 bases; bases with no gene match: 5. From germline, CDR1 is SNHLY and CDR2 FYNNEI. The CDR3 nucleotides are TGTGCCAGCATCGACAGGGTTCATAATTCACCCCTCCACTTT. As protein: CASIDRVHNSPLHF.

This clone was counted between two and nine times. This sequence joins TRBV27 and TRBJ2-7; D is unresolved. Per the germline V gene, CDR1 is MNHEY and CDR2 is SMNVEV (reference sequence). Trimming left V 3 bases short and J 5 bases short, with 5 bases between. This CDR3 has 11 residues. The CDR3 loop is CASSLENEQYF. DNA of the CDR3: TGTGCCAGCAGTTTGGAGAACGAGCAGTACTTC.

In this sample, this clone turned up a few times. As DNA, the CDR3 is TGTGCCAGTAGTATCATAGCGGCTAGCACAGATACGCAGTATTTT. Protein sequence: CASSIIAASTDTQYF. The V call is TRBV19, the J call TRBJ2-3, with D tentatively TRBD2 (6 bases). Trimming shortened V by 3 bases and J by 0 bases, and 10 bases separated the two germline ends. The CDR3 is 15 amino acids. Germline CDR1 LNHDA, CDR2 SQIVND (reference sequence). The full variable domain, rest sourced from reference TRBV19 and TRBJ2-3, is DGGITQSPKYLFRKEGQNVTLSCEQNLNHDAMYWYRQDPGQGLRLIYYSQIVNDFQKGDIAEGYSVSREKKESFPLTVTSAQKNPTAFYLCASSIIAASTDTQYFGPGTRLTVL.

This clone was picked up one time. This rearrangement joins TRBV4-1 to TRBJ2-7; 10 bases line up with TRBD2. Germline lookup yields CDR1 MGHRA and CDR2 YSYEKL. The CDR3 is 15 residues long. With V trimmed by 4 bases and J by 2 bases, 5 bases remained unmatched. This CDR3 reads CASSLTSGATYEQYF. In DNA form, the CDR3 reads TGCGCCAGCAGCCTAACTAGCGGGGCGACCTACGAGCAGTACTTC.

The CDR3 reads CASSDRRANYGYTF. The CDR3 DNA follows: TGTGCCAGCAGTGACCGACGGGCTAACTATGGCTACACCTTC. The chain uses TRBV6-1 and TRBJ1-2; D remains ambiguous. Germline loops: CDR1 MNHNS, CDR2 SASEGT. With 3 bases removed from V and 0 bases from J, the gap between germline ends came to 8 bases. This CDR3 is built from 14 residues.

V is TRBV6-5 and J is TRBJ1-1, with 7 positions matching TRBD1. The CDR3 runs 13 residues. V gave up 5 bases and J gave up 4 bases; unmatched junction bases: 4. Germline-derived CDR1 and CDR2 are MNHEY and SVGAGI. This chain's CDR3 is CASSPNRGTEAFF. The CDR3 nucleotides read TGTGCCAGCAGTCCAAACAGGGGCACTGAAGCTTTCTTT.

This chain links TRBV11-2 with TRBJ2-5; weak D call: TRBD2 (6 bases). The CDR3 spans 14 residues. Germline-derived CDR1 and CDR2 are SGHAT and FQNNGV. Trimming removed 3 bases at V and 2 bases at J, with 10 bases between. The CDR3 reads CASSFLGGQETQYF. The CDR3 nucleotides read TGTGCCAGCAGCTTCCTGGGGGGACAAGAGACCCAGTACTTC. Filled out from reference TRBV11-2 and TRBJ2-5, the complete variable domain reads EAGVAQSPRYKIIEKRQSVAFWCNPISGHATLYWYQQILGQGPKLLIQFQNNGVVDDSQLPKDRFSAERLKGVDSTLKIQPAKLEDSAVYLCASSFLGGQETQYFGPGTRLLVL.

The V and J genes are TRBV7-2 and TRBJ2-2; tentatively, D is TRBD2 (6 bases). CDR1 and CDR2 (germline): SGHTA, FQGNSA. The CDR3 length is 14 residues. With 2 bases removed from V and 7 bases from J, the gap between germline ends came to 11 bases. The CDR3 is CASSLTEGYGELFF. The CDR3 DNA sequence: TGTGCCAGCAGCTTAACGGAGGGATACGGGGAGCTGTTTTTT.

In its sample, this clone was seen a few times. The chain recombines TRBV2 with TRBJ2-1, with D maybe TRBD2 (5 bases). The germline V and J ends were trimmed by 0 bases and 7 bases, with 19 bases remaining between them. The CDR3 runs to 17 residues. In germline, CDR1 is SNHLY, CDR2 FYNNEI. CDR3 DNA: TGTGCCAGCAGTGAAGCACGTCGGACTCTCGGCCTAAATGAGCAGTTCTTC. Its protein is CASSEARRTLGLNEQFF. Full variable domain (missing parts from reference TRBV2 and TRBJ2-1): EPEVTQTPSHQVTQMGQEVILRCVPISNHLYFYWYRQILGQKVEFLVSFYNNEISEKSEIFDDQFSVERPDGSNFTLKIRSTKLEDSAMYFCASSEARRTLGLNEQFFGPGTRLTVL.

This chain links TRBV9 with TRBJ1-1; perhaps TRBD1 as D (5 bases). The germline CDR1 and CDR2 sequences are SGDLS and YYNGEE. The germline V and J ends were trimmed by 0 bases and 1 base, with 7 bases remaining between them. The CDR3 consists of 14 residues. The CDR3 protein is CASSVEQANTEAFF. CDR3 sequence (DNA): TGTGCCAGCAGCGTAGAACAGGCGAACACTGAAGCTTTCTTT.

This chain connects TRBV5-1 to TRBJ2-1, with TRBD1 as a possible D gene (6 bases). V lost 0 bases and J 0 bases, leaving 16 bases between the germline ends. This CDR3 is built from 18 residues. The germline V gene encodes CDR1 SGHRS and CDR2 YFSETQ. CDR3 sequence reads: CASSLGGPGSSSYNEQFF. For the CDR3, the DNA is TGCGCCAGCAGCTTGGGGGGGCCCGGCTCCTCCTCCTACAATGAGCAGTTCTTC.